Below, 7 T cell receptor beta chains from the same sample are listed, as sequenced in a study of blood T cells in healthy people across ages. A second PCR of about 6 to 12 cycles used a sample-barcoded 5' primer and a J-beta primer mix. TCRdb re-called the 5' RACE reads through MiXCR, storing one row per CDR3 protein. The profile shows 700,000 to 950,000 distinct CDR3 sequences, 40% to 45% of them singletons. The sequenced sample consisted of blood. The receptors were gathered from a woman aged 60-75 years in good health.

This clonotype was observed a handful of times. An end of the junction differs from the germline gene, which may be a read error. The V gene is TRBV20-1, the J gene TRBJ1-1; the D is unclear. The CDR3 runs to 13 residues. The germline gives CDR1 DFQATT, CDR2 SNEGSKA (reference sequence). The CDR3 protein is CSARDPVNTEAFF. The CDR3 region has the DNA TGCAGTGCGAGAGATCCGGTGAACACTGAAGCTTTCTTT.

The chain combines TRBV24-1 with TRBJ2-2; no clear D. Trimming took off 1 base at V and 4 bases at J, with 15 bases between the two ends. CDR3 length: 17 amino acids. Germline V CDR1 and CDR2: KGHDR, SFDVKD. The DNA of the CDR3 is TGTGCCACCAGTGATTTCCCCGGCCGCTCGGGCACCGGGGAGCTGTTTTTT. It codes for CATSDFPGRSGTGELFF.

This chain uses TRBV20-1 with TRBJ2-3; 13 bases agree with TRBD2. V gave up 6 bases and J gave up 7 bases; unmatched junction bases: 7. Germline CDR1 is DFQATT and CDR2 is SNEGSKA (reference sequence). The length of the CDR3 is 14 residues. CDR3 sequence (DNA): TGCAGTGCCCTACTAGCGGGAGGGCCTAATACGCAGTATTTT. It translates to CSALLAGGPNTQYF.

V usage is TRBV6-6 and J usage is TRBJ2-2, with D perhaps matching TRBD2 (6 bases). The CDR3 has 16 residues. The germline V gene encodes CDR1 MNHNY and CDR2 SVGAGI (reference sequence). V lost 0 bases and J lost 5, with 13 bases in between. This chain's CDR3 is CASSYSIGGDTGELFF. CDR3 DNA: TGTGCCAGCAGTTACTCGATCGGGGGAGATACCGGGGAGCTGTTTTTT.

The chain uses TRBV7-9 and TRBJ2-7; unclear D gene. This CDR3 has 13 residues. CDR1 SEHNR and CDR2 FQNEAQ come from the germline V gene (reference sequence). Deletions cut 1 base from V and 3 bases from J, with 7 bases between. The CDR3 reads CASSLEESYEQYF. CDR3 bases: TGTGCCAGCAGCTTAGAAGAGAGCTACGAGCAGTACTTC.

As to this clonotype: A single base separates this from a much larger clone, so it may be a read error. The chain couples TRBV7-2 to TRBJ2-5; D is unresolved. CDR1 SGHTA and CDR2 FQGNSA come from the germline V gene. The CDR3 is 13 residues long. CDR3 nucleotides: TGTGCCGGCAGCTCTAACCACCAAGAGACCCAGTACTTC. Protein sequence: CAGSSNHQETQYF.

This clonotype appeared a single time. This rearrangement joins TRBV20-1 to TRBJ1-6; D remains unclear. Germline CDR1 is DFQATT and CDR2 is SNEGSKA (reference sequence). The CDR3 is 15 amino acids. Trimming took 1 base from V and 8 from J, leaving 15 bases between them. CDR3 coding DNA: TGCAGTGCTAGAGCGGTTTTAGGGAGGCATTCACCCCTCCACTTT. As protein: CSARAVLGRHSPLHF.